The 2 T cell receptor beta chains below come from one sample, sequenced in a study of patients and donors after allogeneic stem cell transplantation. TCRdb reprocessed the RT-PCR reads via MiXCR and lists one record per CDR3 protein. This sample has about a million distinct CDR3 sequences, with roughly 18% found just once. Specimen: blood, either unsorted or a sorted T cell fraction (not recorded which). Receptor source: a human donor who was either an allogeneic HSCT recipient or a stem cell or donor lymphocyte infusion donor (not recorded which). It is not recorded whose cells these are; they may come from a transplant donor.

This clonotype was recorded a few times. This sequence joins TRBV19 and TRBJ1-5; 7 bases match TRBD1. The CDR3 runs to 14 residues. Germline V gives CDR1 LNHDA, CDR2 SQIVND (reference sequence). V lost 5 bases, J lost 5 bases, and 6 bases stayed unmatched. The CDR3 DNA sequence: TGTGCCAGTAGTCTGACAGGGATCGATCAGCCCCAGCATTTT. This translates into CASSLTGIDQPQHF.

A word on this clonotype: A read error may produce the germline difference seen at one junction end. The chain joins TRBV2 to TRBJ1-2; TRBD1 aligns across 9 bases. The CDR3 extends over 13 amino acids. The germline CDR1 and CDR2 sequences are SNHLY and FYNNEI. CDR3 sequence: CASREGTGNGYTF. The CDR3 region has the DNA TGTGCCAGCAGAGAAGGGACAGGGAATGGCTACACCTTC.